This is a list of T cell receptor beta chains from one sample in a study of T-cell memory formation after mild COVID-19. From the 5' RACE reads, TCRdb called clonotypes with MiXCR, one entry per CDR3 protein. Of 220,000 or so distinct CDR3 sequences in the sample, over 9.5% are singletons; the top ten hold 3.5%. The sample consisted of PBMCs or a T cell subset sorted from them (not recorded which). The receptors here all came from a man aged 18 to 30 who had mild COVID-19 (a few samples of this study predate the infection). Cell type and time point are not known. CDR3s leave out the opening cysteine and the closing phenylalanine or tryptophan.

ASSPTPASTDTQY	13	TRBV18	TRBJ2-3
ASSPGTRYGYT	11	TRBV12-3/TRBV12-4	TRBJ1-2
SAVRGFSYEQY	11	TRBV20-1	TRBJ2-7
SVVWDYEQY	9	TRBV29-1	TRBJ2-7
ASSQMEGTGEKLF	13	TRBV3-1	TRBJ1-4
ASSVRTAPVQETQY	14	TRBV12-3/TRBV12-4	TRBJ2-5
ASSPDRSSPLH	11	TRBV4-1	TRBJ1-6
SAREDRLSYNEQF	13	TRBV20-1	TRBJ2-1
ASNVPRVRGTGELF	14	TRBV7-2	TRBJ2-2
ASSPRPTQGEKLF	13	TRBV7-2	TRBJ1-4
ASSLAQGSGANVLT	14	TRBV11-2	TRBJ2-6
ASSHGQGADTQY	12	TRBV5-1	TRBJ2-3
ASSLGGPHDEYSNQPQH	17	TRBV5-1	TRBJ1-5
ASSLGRVEQY	10	TRBV11-2	TRBJ2-7
AIGKTPPDTQY	11	TRBV10-3	TRBJ2-3
ASSESGVPLAY	11	TRBV6-1	TRBJ1-5
ASSSDRTDTQY	11	TRBV7-8	TRBJ2-3
ASRSQGAMNTEAF	13	TRBV5-4	TRBJ1-1
ASSGTGAGADTQY	13	TRBV12-3/TRBV12-4	TRBJ2-3
SVAGGAGTGELF	12	TRBV20-1	TRBJ2-2
ASSLGDRGEQY	11	TRBV5-1	TRBJ2-7
ASSGATSYEQY	11	TRBV6-1	TRBJ2-7
ASSQVRGRTPSTQY	14	TRBV4-1	TRBJ2-3
ASSFADEQF	9	TRBV7-9	TRBJ2-1
ASSQGPRNTEAF	12	TRBV5-1	TRBJ1-1
ASSLGGGLGTEAF	13	TRBV7-2	TRBJ1-1
SASRLAGRYNEQF	13	TRBV20-1	TRBJ2-1
ASSKRGGGTEAF	12	TRBV19	TRBJ1-1
ASSDEFSGYNEQF	13	TRBV6-4	TRBJ2-1
ASSRDRGSGYT	11	TRBV6-6	TRBJ1-2
SAPPRGGVSDTQY	13	TRBV20-1	TRBJ2-3
SVGPGEGNTEAF	12	TRBV29-1	TRBJ1-1
ASRPQGPGNTIY	12	TRBV2	TRBJ1-3
ASSYSRSRVIGNQPQH	16	TRBV6-2/TRBV6-3	TRBJ1-5
ASSPDRGVVNTEAF	14	TRBV18	TRBJ1-1
ASSLRLALGETQY	13	TRBV5-6	TRBJ2-5
SVQGAGQPQH	10	TRBV29-1	TRBJ1-5
ASSRDGDSNQPQH	13	TRBV12-3/TRBV12-4	TRBJ1-5
ATVLTGSDTQY	11	TRBV6-5	TRBJ2-3
ASSWDRSTDTQY	12	TRBV5-8	TRBJ2-3
ASSLIQGNEQF	11	TRBV7-2	TRBJ2-1
ASSPGQDSYGYT	12	TRBV4-3	TRBJ1-2
ASSDPQGRNTEAF	13	TRBV2	TRBJ1-1
ASSPWLSGQGVETQY	15	TRBV18	TRBJ2-5
ASSEDREGEQY	11	TRBV11-2	TRBJ2-7
SASVDRNIQY	10	TRBV20-1	TRBJ2-4
ASSELYNEQF	10	TRBV10-2	TRBJ2-1
AISDVATSGNTIY	13	TRBV10-3	TRBJ1-3
SVEFGAATDTQY	12	TRBV29-1	TRBJ2-3
ASSRNLAGVYQETQY	15	TRBV4-3	TRBJ2-5
ASTPHKGPDTQY	12	TRBV7-2	TRBJ2-3
ATSEEATDTQY	11	TRBV24-1	TRBJ2-3
ASSLWSLREEDYGYT	15	TRBV7-2	TRBJ1-2
ASTRGDRGTEAF	12	TRBV5-4	TRBJ1-1
ASSLRRSQTDTQY	13	TRBV7-2	TRBJ2-3
ASSVSRGQETQY	12	TRBV9	TRBJ2-5
ASTGGTHNEQF	11	TRBV12-3/TRBV12-4	TRBJ2-1
ASSQDMETQY	10	TRBV4-2	TRBJ2-5
SARDSGGDYNEQF	13	TRBV20-1	TRBJ2-1